The 30 T cell receptor beta chains presented below share a single source sample, sequenced in a study of blood T cell repertoires in COVID-19. The assay was immunoSEQ multiplex PCR, and TCRdb's table has in-frame clones only and misses some. The profile shows 180,000 or so clones, 86% of them singletons. What was sequenced was PBMCs or T cells enriched from blood (not recorded which). The source is a man aged 40-50 years with acute COVID-19.

V is TRBV7-9 and J is TRBJ2-3, with D tentatively TRBD2 (6 bases). V lost 5 bases to trimming and J lost 2 bases, with 17 bases between them. CDR1 and CDR2 (germline): SEHNR, FQNEAQ (reference sequence). The CDR3 contains 16 residues. The CDR3 nucleotides read TGTGCCAGCAGCCATACGGGGGTTTCGATCACAGATACGCAGTATTTT. This sequence encodes CASSHTGVSITDTQYF.

V and J are TRBV2 and TRBJ1-4, with 9 positions matching TRBD1. The ends lost 6 bases at V and 1 base at J; junction bases unmatched: 15. This CDR3 contains 19 residues. Germline V gene sequence: CDR1 SNHLY, CDR2 FYNNEI. CDR3 bases: TGTGCCAGCAGCGAGCTTGGTGTGGACAGGGGCTTAACTAATGAAAAACTGTTTTTT. The encoded protein is CASSELGVDRGLTNEKLFF.

The chain carries TRBV30 and TRBJ2-7; 10 nucleotides align to TRBD2. The CDR3 is made up of 15 amino acids. Germline V gene sequence: CDR1 GTSNPN, CDR2 SVGIG (reference sequence). V gave up 2 bases and J gave up 8 bases; unmatched junction bases: 12. CDR3 in DNA: TGTGCCTGGAGTCGTCCCGGGACTAGCGATAAGAAGCAGTACTTC. Translated, it gives CAWSRPGTSDKKQYF.

The chain couples TRBV9 to TRBJ2-3; 7 bases map to TRBD2. The CDR3 spans 14 residues. The V and J ends lost 3 bases and 4 bases, in that order; junction bases with no gene match: 5. Germline V CDR1 and CDR2: SGDLS, YYNGEE. CDR3 amino acids: CASSGERDADTQYF. The CDR3 DNA reads as TGTGCCAGCAGCGGGGAGCGGGACGCAGATACGCAGTATTTT. Full variable domain (rest looked up from reference TRBV9 and TRBJ2-3): DSGVTQTPKHLITATGQRVTLRCSPRSGDLSVYWYQQSLDQGLQFLIQYYNGEERAKGNILERFSAQQFPDLHSELNLSSLELGDSALYFCASSGERDADTQYFGPGTRLTVL.

V gene TRBV12-3 or TRBV12-4 combines with J gene TRBJ2-1; possibly TRBD1 for D (5 bases). The CDR3 is 12 residues long. With 7 bases removed from V and 10 bases from J, the gap between germline ends came to 14 bases. This CDR3 reads CASTAGLNEQFF. CDR3 bases: TGTGCCAGCACTGCAGGGCTAAACGAGCAGTTCTTC.

The J gene is TRBJ2-5, the V gene TRBV7-3; D call uncertain. There are 13 residues in the CDR3. Germline values: CDR1 SGHTA, CDR2 FQGTGA. Trimming stripped 5 bases from V and 3 bases from J, with 10 bases between. CDR3 DNA sequence: TGTGCCAGCAGCCCCTACCCGGAAGAGACCCAGTACTTC. Translated: CASSPYPEETQYF. The full variable domain, with the rest looked up from reference TRBV7-3 and TRBJ2-5, is GAGVSQTPSNKVTEKGKYVELRCDPISGHTALYWYRQSLGQGPEFLIYFQGTGAADDSGLPNDRFFAVRPEGSVSTLKIQRTERGDSAVYLCASSPYPEETQYFGPGTRLLVL.

The chain couples TRBV28 to TRBJ2-7; 9 bases fit TRBD2. V gave up 8 bases and J gave up 7 bases; unmatched junction bases: 12. Germline loops: CDR1 MDHEN, CDR2 SYDVKM. The CDR3 spans 14 residues. The CDR3 reads CASHQGGRAGEQYF. The CDR3 nucleotides are TGTGCCAGCCACCAAGGCGGGAGGGCCGGGGAGCAGTACTTC.

The gene calls are TRBV2 and TRBJ1-2; 8 nucleotides line up with TRBD1. The CDR3 runs to 13 residues. Germline lookup yields CDR1 SNHLY and CDR2 FYNNEI. V lost 6 bases and J lost 8; bases outside the gene matches: 8. As DNA, the CDR3 is TGTGCCAGCAGCGGACAGGGCCAAGGGGGCTACACCTTC. It is translated as CASSGQGQGGYTF. Looking up the rest from reference TRBV2 and TRBJ1-2 gives the full variable domain: EPEVTQTPSHQVTQMGQEVILRCVPISNHLYFYWYRQILGQKVEFLVSFYNNEISEKSEIFDDQFSVERPDGSNFTLKIRSTKLEDSAMYFCASSGQGQGGYTFGSGTRLTVV.

This chain links TRBV7-6 with TRBJ2-1, with D perhaps matching TRBD2 (5 bases). This CDR3 has 17 amino acids. CDR1 is SGHVS, CDR2 FNYEAQ, per germline. V lost 5 bases and J 0 bases, leaving 17 bases between the germline ends. The CDR3 nucleotides are TGTGCCAGCAGCCCCCTGCCGGAGCGGAGCTCCTACAATGAGCAGTTCTTC. It codes for CASSPLPERSSYNEQFF.

The gene calls are TRBV5-4 and TRBJ1-5; D call uncertain. This CDR3 comprises 13 residues. Per the germline V gene, CDR1 is SGHNT and CDR2 is YYREEE (reference sequence). Trimming stripped 3 bases from V and 4 bases from J, with 8 bases between. Here the CDR3 DNA reads TGTGCCAGCAGCTCCGCCCTAAATCAGCCCCAGCATTTT. It yields the protein CASSSALNQPQHF. The variable domain in full, completed from reference TRBV5-4 and TRBJ1-5, reads ETGVTQSPTHLIKTRGQQVTLRCSSQSGHNTVSWYQQALGQGPQFIFQYYREEENGRGNFPPRFSGLQFPNYSSELNVNALELDDSALYLCASSSALNQPQHFGDGTRLSIL.

This chain connects TRBV3-1 (or the pseudogene TRBV3-2) to TRBJ2-1, with D tentatively TRBD2 (6 bases). Deletions cut 1 base from V and 6 bases from J, with 16 bases between. This CDR3 region has 16 residues. CDR1 LGHDT and CDR2 YNNKEL come from the germline V gene (reference sequence). The CDR3 region is CASSQVGRRRGNEQFF. The CDR3 DNA sequence: TGTGCCAGCAGCCAAGTCGGAAGGAGGCGGGGCAATGAGCAGTTCTTC.

DNA of the CDR3: TGTGCCAGCAGTGAATCCGGCGGTCAGCTACGGAAAGAGACCCAGTACTTC. Encoded protein: CASSESGGQLRKETQYF. V gene TRBV25-1 combines with J gene TRBJ2-5, with D unresolved. The CDR3 has 17 amino acids. Germline values: CDR1 MGHDK, CDR2 SYGVNS. V lost 1 base and J lost 3, with 18 bases in between. The variable domain in full, completed from reference TRBV25-1 and TRBJ2-5, reads EADIYQTPRYLVIGTGKKITLECSQTMGHDKMYWYQQDPGMELHLIHYSYGVNSTEKGDLSSESTVSRIRTEHFPLTLESARPSHTSQYLCASSESGGQLRKETQYFGPGTRLLVL.

The gene calls are TRBV7-2 and TRBJ1-2; D call uncertain. From germline, CDR1 is SGHTA and CDR2 FQGNSA. V was pared by 4 bases and J by 8 bases, with 20 bases between. This CDR3 region has 15 residues. CDR3 loop: CASSSQHGREEGYTF. The CDR3, as DNA: TGTGCCAGCAGCTCGCAGCATGGACGGGAAGAGGGCTACACCTTC.

CDR3 protein: CASRGRGYSNQPQHF. DNA for the CDR3: TGTGCCAGCAGGGGGCGAGGTTATAGCAATCAGCCCCAGCATTTT. The chain carries TRBV2 and TRBJ1-5; D is perhaps TRBD1 (5 bases). Trimming left V 6 bases short and J 0 bases short, with 12 bases between. Germline loops: CDR1 SNHLY, CDR2 FYNNEI. The CDR3 sequence is 15 residues long.

The rearrangement joins TRBV4-1 to TRBJ1-3; tentatively, D is TRBD1 (5 bases). This CDR3 region has 16 residues. Trimming removed 3 bases at V and 7 bases at J, with 19 bases between. CDR1 MGHRA and CDR2 YSYEKL come from the germline V gene. CDR3: CASSHPDRQFVNTIYF. CDR3 bases: TGCGCCAGCAGCCACCCCGACAGACAATTTGTCAACACCATATATTTT.

Only one count was recorded for this clone. The chain recombines TRBV19 with TRBJ1-5; D is ambiguous. The CDR3 covers 16 residues. Looked up from germline, CDR1 is LNHDA and CDR2 is SQIVND (reference sequence). V lost 5 bases, J lost 2 bases, and 16 bases lay in between. DNA of the CDR3: TGTGCCAGTAGTGAACAAACCGTGTTGGGCAATCAGCCCCAGCATTTT. It translates to CASSEQTVLGNQPQHF.

This chain uses TRBV7-2 with TRBJ2-6; D uncertain. Trimming shortened V by 3 bases and J by 4 bases, and 7 bases separated the two germline ends. The CDR3 is 14 amino acids. Germline V gene data show CDR1 as SGHTA and CDR2 as FQGNSA. The CDR3 here is CASSLRPGANVLTF. The DNA of the CDR3 is TGTGCCAGCAGCTTGCGGCCGGGGGCCAACGTCCTGACTTTC.

The chain is built from TRBV11-2 and TRBJ2-1; D possibly corresponds to TRBD1 (6 bases). Deletions cut 1 base from V and 0 bases from J, with 16 bases between. CDR1 and CDR2 (germline): SGHAT, FQNNGV. This CDR3 contains 18 residues. CDR3 bases: TGTGCCAGCAGCTTAGTAAGGGACAACATCTACTCCTACAATGAGCAGTTCTTC. This sequence encodes CASSLVRDNIYSYNEQFF.

There are many counts of this clone. The chain uses TRBV7-6 and TRBJ2-1; 8 bases fit TRBD2. The CDR3 is made up of 17 amino acids. Trimming cost V 4 bases and J 0 bases; bases outside gene matches: 8. Germline loops: CDR1 SGHVS, CDR2 FNYEAQ. CDR3 sequence: CASSWFSGTSSYNEQFF. The CDR3 nucleotides are TGTGCCAGCAGCTGGTTTAGCGGGACGAGCTCCTACAATGAGCAGTTCTTC.

This chain connects TRBV4-2 to TRBJ2-2; TRBD2 aligns across 9 bases. CDR1 is LGHNA, CDR2 YNFKEQ, per germline. The CDR3 runs 15 residues. With 3 bases clipped from V and 6 bases from J, the junction kept 5 bases outside the gene matches. CDR3 DNA: TGTGCCAGCAGCCAGGCGGGAGGGGTCCCCGGGGAGCTGTTTTTT. It is translated as CASSQAGGVPGELFF.

This clone was observed once. The gene calls are TRBV24-1 and TRBJ1-1; no clear D gene. The CDR3 covers 13 residues. Germline assignment: CDR1 KGHDR and CDR2 SFDVKD. Deletions cut 2 bases from V and 7 bases from J, with 10 bases between. In nucleotides, the CDR3 is TGTGCCACCAGTGATTCAGGTGATGTTGAAGCTTTCTTT. Residues: CATSDSGDVEAFF.

The CDR3 loop is CASSTGLAGQYEQFF. The CDR3 region has the DNA TGTGCCAGCAGCACGGGACTAGCGGGACAGTATGAGCAGTTCTTC. The chain employs TRBV9 and TRBJ2-1, with 13 bases lining up with TRBD2. Unmatched junction bases numbered 6, after V lost 4 bases and J lost 8 bases. The CDR3 contains 15 residues. CDR1 is SGDLS, CDR2 YYNGEE, per germline. The variable domain in full, with the rest retrieved from reference TRBV9 and TRBJ2-1, is DSGVTQTPKHLITATGQRVTLRCSPRSGDLSVYWYQQSLDQGLQFLIQYYNGEERAKGNILERFSAQQFPDLHSELNLSSLELGDSALYFCASSTGLAGQYEQFFGPGTRLTVL.

CDR3 in amino acids: CASSQGAALYYEQYF. CDR3 bases: TGTGCCAGCAGCCAAGGCGCAGCGCTTTATTACGAGCAGTACTTC. V usage is TRBV3-1 (or the pseudogene TRBV3-2) and J usage is TRBJ2-7, with D hard to call. Per germline, CDR1 LGHDT and CDR2 YNNKEL (reference sequence). The V and J ends lost 1 base and 4 bases respectively, with 14 bases between them. The CDR3 is 15 residues long.

This chain joins TRBV29-1 and TRBJ1-1, with D perhaps TRBD1 (5 bases). Germline values: CDR1 SQVTM, CDR2 ANQGSEA. V was shortened by 4 bases and J by 3 bases, with 15 bases between the two germline ends. This CDR3 spans 14 amino acids. The CDR3 sequence is CSVATTGTDTEAFF. CDR3 in DNA: TGCAGCGTTGCGACCACAGGTACGGACACTGAAGCTTTCTTT.

J is TRBJ2-7 and V is TRBV28, with a possible D match to TRBD2 (5 bases). V dropped 0 bases and J dropped 5 bases, with 14 bases sitting between them. The germline V gene has CDR1 MDHEN and CDR2 SYDVKM. The CDR3 is made up of 15 amino acids. CDR3 coding DNA: TGTGCCAGCAGTTTATGGAGCGGTTCCCCCAACGAGCAGTACTTC. Its protein is CASSLWSGSPNEQYF.

This sequence joins TRBV5-5 and TRBJ2-2, with 7 bases identical to TRBD2. The CDR3 has 15 residues. Germline V lookup: CDR1 SGHKS, CDR2 YYEKEE (reference sequence). Trimming removed 0 bases from V and 6 bases from J; junction bases left unmatched: 5. As DNA, the CDR3 is TGTGCCAGCAGCTTGGTCCGGGGGGAGGCCGGGGAGCTGTTTTTT. It codes for CASSLVRGEAGELFF.

The V call is TRBV5-8, the J call TRBJ1-5; 7 bases align to TRBD1. J was trimmed by 4 bases and V by 4 bases; bases with no gene match: 5. The germline V gene has CDR1 SGHTS and CDR2 YDEGEE. This CDR3 is built from 14 residues. CDR3 nucleotides: TGTGCCAGCAGCCCGGGACAGTTTAATCAGCCCCAGCATTTT. Protein: CASSPGQFNQPQHF. Together with reference TRBV5-8 and TRBJ1-5, the CDR3 gives the full variable domain: EAGVTQSPTHLIKTRGQQATLRCSPISGHTSVYWYQQALGLGLQFLLWYDEGEERNRGNFPPRFSGRQFPNYSSELNVNALELEDSALYLCASSPGQFNQPQHFGDGTRLSIL.

The chain combines TRBV9 with TRBJ2-6, with 7 bases matching TRBD1. Per germline, CDR1 SGDLS and CDR2 YYNGEE. Germline trimming cut 0 bases from V and 4 bases from J; bases unmatched to any gene: 13. CDR3 length equals 19 residues. The CDR3 sequence is CASSVEVGTGVVGANVLTF. CDR3 DNA sequence: TGTGCCAGCAGCGTAGAAGTGGGAACAGGGGTGGTGGGGGCCAACGTCCTGACTTTC.

The J gene is TRBJ1-4, the V gene TRBV12-3 or TRBV12-4; D is unclear. The CDR3 contains 13 residues. V lost 6 bases and J lost 1, with 6 bases in between. DNA for the CDR3: TGTGCCAGCAGCCTCCTAACTAATGAAAAACTGTTTTTT. It codes for CASSLLTNEKLFF.

This chain connects TRBV7-2 to TRBJ2-3; D unclear. V was clipped by 3 bases and J by 4 bases, with 5 bases between them. The CDR3 extends over 12 amino acids. Germline loops: CDR1 SGHTA, CDR2 FQGNSA. CDR3 region: CASSLGADTQYF. CDR3 coding DNA: TGTGCCAGCAGCTTGGGCGCAGATACGCAGTATTTT.